Below are 16 T cell receptor beta chains sequenced from a single sample in a study of cytomegalovirus exposure and HLA in healthy donors. Amplification used 60 Vbeta primers and 13 Jbeta primers. Profiling relied on immunoSEQ multiplex PCR, and the TCRdb table lists in-frame clones only, not all of them. The sample includes roughly 170,000 clones, 75% to 85% of them seen just once. Sequenced material: PBMCs. Every receptor here comes from a girl aged 2 to 10 in good health and CMV-seropositive.

The chain joins TRBV5-6 to TRBJ2-3; 11 nucleotides line up with TRBD2. Trimming removed 1 base from V and 2 bases from J; junction bases left unmatched: 6. CDR1 and CDR2 from the germline V gene are SGHDT and YYEEEE. The CDR3 contains 17 residues. Here the CDR3 reads CASSLPSSGGFTDTQYF. CDR3 nucleotide sequence: TGTGCCAGCAGCTTGCCTTCTAGCGGGGGGTTCACAGATACGCAGTATTTT.

CDR3 sequence (DNA): TGTGCCAGCAGTTTAGGGACAGGTAGAGAGTTCTTC. This sequence encodes CASSLGTGREFF. The chain is built from TRBV2 and TRBJ2-1, with 8 positions matching TRBD1. J was trimmed by 14 bases and V by 5 bases; bases with no gene match: 8. The CDR3 has 12 amino acids. Germline V CDR1 and CDR2: SNHLY, FYNNEI.

This rearrangement joins TRBV29-1 to TRBJ2-5, with TRBD1 as a possible D gene (5 bases). V lost 6 bases to trimming and J lost 5 bases, with 10 bases between them. This CDR3 comprises 11 residues. Germline-derived CDR1 and CDR2 are SQVTM and ANQGSEA. The CDR3 sequence is CSVNGAETQYF. The CDR3 DNA reads as TGCAGCGTCAATGGGGCCGAGACCCAGTACTTC.

This chain uses TRBV28 with TRBJ1-5; the match to TRBD1 covers 8 bases. The length of the CDR3 is 20 residues. CDR1 is MDHEN, CDR2 SYDVKM, per germline. The ends lost 3 bases at V and 3 bases at J; junction bases unmatched: 19. CDR3 coding DNA: TGTGCCAGCAGTTTCCCTAAGACAGGGGCGTTAACCTATGTCAATCAGCCCCAGCATTTT. Residues: CASSFPKTGALTYVNQPQHF.

The chain employs TRBV7-9 and TRBJ2-3, with D tentatively TRBD2 (6 bases). The CDR3 sequence is 15 residues long. Germline values: CDR1 SEHNR, CDR2 FQNEAQ (reference sequence). V lost 6 bases and J 4 bases, leaving 17 bases between the germline ends. Written as DNA, the CDR3 is TGTGCCAGCAGGGGCGGGGCGGATCCACCAGATACGCAGTATTTT. Its translation is CASRGGADPPDTQYF.

The chain joins TRBV10-2 to TRBJ1-5; TRBD1 might be the D (6 bases). The CDR3 is made up of 14 amino acids. Trimming took 9 bases from V and 4 from J, leaving 16 bases between them. The germline CDR1 and CDR2 sequences are WSHSY and SAAADI. The DNA for the CDR3 is TGCGCCAGACCCACAGGGTGGAGGAATCAGCCCCAGCATTTT. Its protein product is CARPTGWRNQPQHF.

The count of this clone is one. The chain has TRBV5-1 and TRBJ2-3; 7 nucleotides agree with TRBD2. Germline CDR1 reads SGHRS; CDR2 reads YFSETQ. Unmatched junction bases numbered 4, after V lost 3 bases and J lost 3 bases. This CDR3 is built from 14 residues. The CDR3 loop is CASSWGDYTDTQYF. The CDR3 DNA reads TGCGCCAGCAGCTGGGGGGACTATACAGATACGCAGTATTTT.

The J gene is TRBJ1-4, the V gene TRBV5-6; 9 bases fit TRBD1. V lost 1 base and J lost 1; bases outside the gene matches: 5. Germline values: CDR1 SGHDT, CDR2 YYEEEE. The CDR3 length is 17 residues. CDR3 coding DNA: TGTGCCAGCAGCTTGAAACAGGGGGCCGGAACTAATGAAAAACTGTTTTTT. Translated, it gives CASSLKQGAGTNEKLFF.

The chain carries TRBV5-1 and TRBJ1-2; D might be TRBD1 (5 bases). V was pared by 1 base and J by 0 bases, with 10 bases between. CDR1 is SGHRS and CDR2 is YFSETQ in the germline V gene. CDR3 length: 15 residues. CDR3 sequence (DNA): TGCGCCAGCAGCTTGTTCGGGGGGACTAACTATGGCTACACCTTC. This encodes CASSLFGGTNYGYTF. Complete variable domain (other parts from reference TRBV5-1 and TRBJ1-2): KAGVTQTPRYLIKTRGQQVTLSCSPISGHRSVSWYQQTPGQGLQFLFEYFSETQRNKGNFPGRFSGRQFSNSRSEMNVSTLELGDSALYLCASSLFGGTNYGYTFGSGTRLTVV.

The V and J genes are TRBV9 and TRBJ2-1, with 9 bases aligning to TRBD2. Trimming cost V 4 bases and J 6 bases; bases outside gene matches: 8. The CDR3 sequence is 15 residues long. Germline V lookup: CDR1 SGDLS, CDR2 YYNGEE. DNA of the CDR3: TGTGCCAGCAGCCCCTGGACTAGCGTTGGCAATGAGCAGTTCTTC. Amino acid sequence: CASSPWTSVGNEQFF. The whole variable domain, filled in from reference TRBV9 and TRBJ2-1, reads DSGVTQTPKHLITATGQRVTLRCSPRSGDLSVYWYQQSLDQGLQFLIQYYNGEERAKGNILERFSAQQFPDLHSELNLSSLELGDSALYFCASSPWTSVGNEQFFGPGTRLTVL.

The V and J genes are TRBV18 and TRBJ1-6; 7 nucleotides agree with TRBD1. CDR1 is KGHSH, CDR2 LQKENI, per germline. This CDR3 has 16 residues. V lost 0 bases and J lost 8; bases outside the gene matches: 7. The CDR3 reads CASSPPTGLIYSPLHF. CDR3 DNA: TGTGCCAGCTCACCACCGACAGGGTTAATATATTCACCCCTCCACTTT.

In regard to this clone: The junction differs from germline at one of its ends, possibly a read error. The chain uses TRBV6-1 and TRBJ1-3; TRBD1 might be the D (6 bases). Germline V lookup: CDR1 MNHNS, CDR2 SASEGT. The CDR3 loop spans 13 amino acids. The CDR3 is CASIRRGGKTIYF. The DNA for the CDR3 is TGTGCCAGCATAAGGAGGGGGGGAAAAACCATATATTTT.

The genes are TRBV7-2 and TRBJ2-1; D may be TRBD1 (6 bases). The V gene's germline CDR1 is SGHTA and CDR2 FQGNSA. Trimming cost V 5 bases and J 8 bases, with 25 bases left between them. This CDR3 has 17 residues. This CDR3 is CASSPLRGSGSLHEQFF. As DNA, the CDR3 is TGTGCCAGCAGCCCATTAAGGGGGTCCGGCTCCCTCCATGAGCAGTTCTTC.

This clone has more than one count but fewer than ten. The CDR3 coding sequence is TGTGCCAGCAGCCGCCTCCGAGGGACTAGCGGAGTGGGGGGGAATACGCAGTATTTT. Its protein product is CASSRLRGTSGVGGNTQYF. V gene TRBV11-3 combines with J gene TRBJ2-3, with 11 bases identical to TRBD2. V was pared by 5 bases and J by 7 bases, with 20 bases of the junction left unmatched. This CDR3 has 19 amino acids. The germline V gene has CDR1 SGHNT and CDR2 YENEEA.

This rearrangement joins TRBV19 to TRBJ1-1; 9 bases are shared with TRBD1. The germline V gene encodes CDR1 LNHDA and CDR2 SQIVND (reference sequence). There are 14 residues in the CDR3. V shed 6 bases, J shed 3 bases, and the junction held 5 bases outside the gene matches. Written as DNA, the CDR3 is TGTGCCAGTAGGGTACAGGGGGCGGACACTGAAGCTTTCTTT. Residues: CASRVQGADTEAFF.

V is TRBV6-5 and J is TRBJ2-7; D might be TRBD1 (5 bases). V shed 2 bases and J shed 2 bases, with 10 bases lying between them. CDR1 MNHEY and CDR2 SVGAGI come from the germline V gene. The CDR3 consists of 14 residues. For the CDR3, the DNA is TGTGCCAGCAGTTACAGGCAACAGGCCTACGAGCAGTACTTC. This gives the protein CASSYRQQAYEQYF.